One sample yielded the 26 T cell receptor beta chains listed below, sequenced in a study of beta chain features in type 1 diabetes. The sequenced template was cDNA made from the entire isolated RNA. Method: immunoSEQ multiplex PCR; TCRdb's copy keeps in-frame clones and lacks some. The sample lists a few hundred thousand clones, 14% occurring once. Sequenced material: central memory CD4+ T cells from blood. Receptors were obtained from a man younger than 40 in good health.

Only a few counts were recorded for this clone. The genes are TRBV7-8 and TRBJ1-2; TRBD1 agrees at 7 bases. The CDR3 is made up of 13 amino acids. The J segment lost 4 bases and the V segment lost 5 bases, leaving 4 bases of the junction unmatched. The germline V gene has CDR1 SGHVS and CDR2 FQNEAQ. The CDR3 DNA sequence: TGTGCCAGCAGCCGGGGGACAGTCTATGGCTACACCTTC. This sequence encodes CASSRGTVYGYTF.

V gene TRBV12-5 combines with J gene TRBJ1-2; tentative D call: TRBD1 (5 bases). The CDR3 is 13 residues long. Trimming took 5 bases from V and 1 from J, leaving 8 bases between them. Germline CDR1 LGHNT, CDR2 FRNRAP. The CDR3 sequence is CASGQGVNYGYTF. CDR3 DNA sequence: TGTGCTAGTGGTCAAGGGGTTAACTATGGCTACACCTTC.

The chain employs TRBV6-5 and TRBJ2-2, with 7 bases matching TRBD2. The junction had 9 bases not matched to a gene; V was cut back by 7 bases and J by 4 bases. The CDR3 has 15 residues. Germline lookup yields CDR1 MNHEY and CDR2 SVGAGI. The CDR3 nucleotides read TGTGCCAGCAACTCTGCGTTAGCGGGCACCGGGGAGCTGTTTTTT. This translates into CASNSALAGTGELFF.

This clone appeared a few times. The rearrangement links TRBV6-5 to TRBJ2-2; D gene uncertain. This CDR3 region has 12 residues. Deletions cut 10 bases from V and 7 bases from J, with 13 bases between. Germline loops: CDR1 MNHEY, CDR2 SVGAGI. For the CDR3, the DNA is TGTGCCAACAGCCCTGGGGACGGGGAGCTGTTTTTT. It translates to CANSPGDGELFF.

In regard to this clone: Other DNA sequences of this sample code for an identical CDR3. The V gene is TRBV5-4, the J gene TRBJ1-1, with D perhaps matching TRBD1 (5 bases). The CDR3 runs 13 residues. Trimming stripped 3 bases from V and 1 base from J, with 7 bases between. Germline CDR1 SGHNT, CDR2 YYREEE (reference sequence). The CDR3 spells CASSYTGNTEAFF. The DNA of the CDR3 is TGTGCCAGCAGCTACACAGGGAACACTGAAGCTTTCTTT.

This clone was counted a few times. The rearrangement links TRBV11-2 to TRBJ2-3; TRBD2 aligns across 8 bases. Germline V lookup: CDR1 SGHAT, CDR2 FQNNGV. With V trimmed by 2 bases and J by 4 bases, 5 bases remained unmatched. The CDR3 loop spans 15 amino acids. The CDR3 is CASSLSAGAADTQYF. CDR3 DNA sequence: TGTGCCAGCAGCTTATCAGCGGGGGCCGCAGATACGCAGTATTTT.

This clone was seen more than once but under ten times. This rearrangement joins TRBV4-1 to TRBJ2-5; D is uncertain. Per germline, CDR1 MGHRA and CDR2 YSYEKL. The CDR3 contains 12 residues. The V end lost 3 bases, the J end lost 0 bases, and 2 bases lay between the germline ends. The CDR3 coding sequence is TGCGCCAGCAGCCACGACCAAGAGACCCAGTACTTC. Amino acids: CASSHDQETQYF.

The table lists this clone with a few counts. This chain connects TRBV7-9 to TRBJ2-3; no clear D gene. Deletions cut 4 bases from V and 11 bases from J, with 10 bases between. Germline CDR1 SEHNR, CDR2 FQNEAQ (reference sequence). This CDR3 region has 11 residues. The chain's CDR3 is CASSSIPKQYF. The DNA of the CDR3 is TGTGCCAGCAGCTCGATCCCAAAGCAGTATTTT.

The chain combines TRBV7-2 with TRBJ1-5, with 9 bases identical to TRBD1. The germline gives CDR1 SGHTA, CDR2 FQGNSA. The CDR3 runs 15 residues. Trimming removed 5 bases from V and 3 bases from J; junction bases left unmatched: 5. The CDR3 reads CASSPGQGNNQPQHF. The CDR3 coding sequence is TGTGCCAGCAGCCCAGGACAGGGGAACAATCAGCCCCAGCATTTT.

This clone was observed a few times. The J gene is TRBJ2-1, the V gene TRBV30; 7 nucleotides agree with TRBD2. V was clipped by 8 bases and J by 4 bases; unmatched bases: 11. Germline assignment: CDR1 GTSNPN and CDR2 SVGIG (reference sequence). The CDR3 is 14 residues long. The CDR3 protein is CARDREDLYNEQFF. CDR3 nucleotides: TGTGCCCGCGATCGGGAGGACCTTTACAATGAGCAGTTCTTC.

This clone appeared a few times. This chain connects TRBV6-5 to TRBJ2-1, with unresolved D. The germline V and J ends were trimmed by 10 bases and 3 bases, with 10 bases remaining between them. The V gene's germline CDR1 is MNHEY and CDR2 SVGAGI. This CDR3 contains 12 residues. CDR3 coding DNA: TGTGCCATCGCTGGGGACTACAATGAGCAGTTCTTC. The encoded protein is CAIAGDYNEQFF.

This clone was counted between two and nine times. J is TRBJ2-3 and V is TRBV9, with 14 bases aligning to TRBD2. The V gene end was trimmed by 2 bases and the J gene end by 3 bases; junction bases not matched to a gene: 2. Looked up from germline, CDR1 is SGDLS and CDR2 is YYNGEE. This CDR3 spans 16 amino acids. The CDR3 loop is CASSVTSGRGTDTQYF. As DNA, the CDR3 is TGTGCCAGCAGCGTGACTAGCGGGAGGGGGACAGATACGCAGTATTTT.

This clone was observed a handful of times. The junction and the germline gene differ at one end; a read error may be behind it. Other DNA sequences in the same sample also yield this CDR3. The V call is TRBV7-7, the J call TRBJ2-5; no clear D. This CDR3 has 12 residues. The V gene's germline CDR1 is SSHAT and CDR2 FNYEAQ (reference sequence). CDR3 sequence: CASSPLGETQYF. DNA for the CDR3: TGTGCTAGCAGCCCACTTGGGGAGACCCAGTACTTC. The full variable domain, rest sourced from reference TRBV7-7 and TRBJ2-5, is GAGVSQSPRYKVTKRGQDVTLRCDPISSHATLYWYQQALGQGPEFLTYFNYEAQPDKSGLPSDRFSAERPEGSISTLTIQRTEQRDSAMYRCASSPLGETQYFGPGTRLLVL.

This clone has a handful of counts. The chain is built from TRBV4-3 and TRBJ1-1, with unresolved D. CDR1 is LGHNA, CDR2 YSLEER, per germline. The germline V and J ends were trimmed by 1 base and 2 bases, with 11 bases remaining between them. CDR3 length: 15 residues. For the CDR3, the DNA is TGCGCCAGCAGCCAAGTAGGGCGCGGAAACACTGAAGCTTTCTTT. Translation gives CASSQVGRGNTEAFF.

The chain is built from TRBV6-5 and TRBJ2-5; 8 bases align to TRBD1. The CDR3 length is 15 residues. The germline V gene encodes CDR1 MNHEY and CDR2 SVGAGI. Trimming at V came to 5 bases and at J to 3 bases, leaving 8 bases not matched to a gene. CDR3 in amino acids: CASSAGQGTKETQYF. DNA for the CDR3: TGTGCCAGCAGTGCAGGACAGGGAACAAAAGAGACCCAGTACTTC.

CDR3 coding DNA: TGTGCCAGCAGCCTCCTCGGGACCCAGTACTTC. As protein: CASSLLGTQYF. This chain connects TRBV6-5 to TRBJ2-5, with unresolved D. The CDR3 loop spans 11 amino acids. Germline loops: CDR1 MNHEY, CDR2 SVGAGI. Between the trimmed V and J ends, which lost 6 bases and 7 bases, there was a span of 9 bases.

The rearrangement links TRBV18 to TRBJ1-2; 9 bases agree with TRBD1. Per germline, CDR1 KGHSH and CDR2 LQKENI. J gave up 3 bases and V 7 bases, and 3 bases lay outside the gene matches. This CDR3 contains 13 residues. CDR3 nucleotides: TGTGCCAGCTATAGGGACAGGGACTATGGCTACACCTTC. This translates into CASYRDRDYGYTF.

The V and J genes are TRBV7-3 and TRBJ2-2; 8 bases fit TRBD2. Unmatched junction bases numbered 8, after V lost 1 base and J lost 4 bases. From germline, CDR1 is SGHTA and CDR2 FQGTGA. CDR3 size: 17 residues. The CDR3 here is CASSLRGVAGPTGELFF. CDR3 nucleotide sequence: TGTGCCAGCAGCTTAAGAGGTGTAGCGGGGCCCACCGGGGAGCTGTTTTTT. The full variable domain, completed using reference TRBV7-3 and TRBJ2-2, is GAGVSQTPSNKVTEKGKYVELRCDPISGHTALYWYRQSLGQGPEFLIYFQGTGAADDSGLPNDRFFAVRPEGSVSTLKIQRTERGDSAVYLCASSLRGVAGPTGELFFGEGSRLTVL.

The chain employs TRBV20-1 and TRBJ2-5, with D unresolved. V gave up 7 bases and J gave up 2 bases, with 8 bases separating them. Germline CDR1 and CDR2: DFQATT and SNEGSKA (reference sequence). This CDR3 comprises 11 residues. CDR3 DNA sequence: TGCAGTGGGCTGGAGCAAGAGACCCAGTACTTC. This sequence encodes CSGLEQETQYF.

The CDR3 region has the DNA TGTGCCAGCAGAGGCGGGGGGGCCAACAATGAGCAGTTCTTC. This encodes CASRGGGANNEQFF. This chain uses TRBV10-3 with TRBJ2-1; 9 bases line up with TRBD2. The J segment lost 5 bases and the V segment lost 10 bases, leaving 9 bases of the junction unmatched. The CDR3 consists of 14 residues. Germline lookup yields CDR1 ENHRY and CDR2 SYGVKD.

This clone was picked up a small number of times. The J gene is TRBJ1-1, the V gene TRBV6-5, with D possibly being TRBD1 (5 bases). The CDR3 runs 12 residues. V gave up 5 bases and J gave up 11 bases, with 15 bases separating them. Germline V gene sequence: CDR1 MNHEY, CDR2 SVGAGI. The CDR3 region is CASSETRGLAFF. The CDR3 DNA is TGTGCCAGCAGTGAAACCCGGGGCCTCGCTTTCTTT.

This clone was counted many times. V gene TRBV28 combines with J gene TRBJ1-5; D gene uncertain. CDR3 length: 12 residues. From germline, CDR1 is MDHEN and CDR2 SYDVKM. The V end lost 7 bases, the J end lost 6 bases, and 10 bases lay between the germline ends. The CDR3 protein is CASTPGFQPQHF. The CDR3 bases are TGTGCCAGCACCCCGGGGTTTCAGCCCCAGCATTTT.

V usage is TRBV6-5 and J usage is TRBJ1-2; tentative D call: TRBD1 (6 bases). This CDR3 is built from 11 residues. Germline CDR1 MNHEY, CDR2 SVGAGI. V lost 8 bases to trimming and J lost 8 bases, with 12 bases between them. In DNA form, the CDR3 reads TGTGCCAGCCAAGAAGGGGGAGGCTACACCTTC. This gives the protein CASQEGGGYTF.

This clone was detected a few times. The gene calls are TRBV25-1 and TRBJ2-1, with D unclear. V shed 1 base and J shed 3 bases, with 10 bases lying between them. Germline V gives CDR1 MGHDK, CDR2 SYGVNS. CDR3 length: 15 residues. The CDR3 here is CASSESGTGYNEQFF. The CDR3 nucleotides read TGTGCCAGCAGTGAATCGGGTACGGGCTACAATGAGCAGTTCTTC.

This sequence joins TRBV5-1 and TRBJ2-3; 8 nucleotides match TRBD1. V shed 9 bases, J shed 5 bases, and the junction held 11 bases outside the gene matches. Germline V gives CDR1 SGHRS, CDR2 YFSETQ. The CDR3 has 14 amino acids. The CDR3 DNA reads TGCGCCACCTCCCCCGGGACAGGTAAAGATACGCAGTATTTT. This codes for CATSPGTGKDTQYF.

This clone was counted between two and nine times. The V gene is TRBV5-4, the J gene TRBJ2-3; TRBD1 might be the D (6 bases). V shed 1 base and J shed 2 bases, with 8 bases lying between them. The CDR3 consists of 14 residues. CDR1 is SGHNT, CDR2 YYREEE, per germline (reference sequence). The CDR3 is CASSLLGATDTQYF. The DNA for the CDR3 is TGTGCCAGCAGCTTGCTGGGGGCCACAGATACGCAGTATTTT.